This T cell receptor (beta chain) was profiled in a study of blood T cell repertoires in COVID-19. Study-wide context: COVID-19 samples from acute and convalescent phases originated in the United States, Italy and Spain. PBMCs, B-cell-depleted T cells, or T cells were the source of the cDNA or gDNA that made up the material.

Germline V gene data show CDR1 as MNHEY and CDR2 as SVGAGI. The V and J ends lost 4 bases and 5 bases respectively, with 11 bases between them. The CDR3 is made up of 13 amino acids. This clone was found once. The table came from immunoSEQ multiplex PCR; TCRdb's copy has only in-frame clones and leaves some out. The repertoire has fewer than 200,000 clones, roughly 81% of them found once; the top ten carry around 7.7%. The chain links TRBV6-5 to TRBJ2-5; maybe TRBD2 (6 bases). The sequencing input was peripheral blood. The TCR comes from a man in his forties who had recovered from COVID-19. CDR3 loop: CASSWSGEETQYF. Here the CDR3 DNA reads TGTGCCAGCAGTTGGTCGGGGGAGGAGACCCAGTACTTC.